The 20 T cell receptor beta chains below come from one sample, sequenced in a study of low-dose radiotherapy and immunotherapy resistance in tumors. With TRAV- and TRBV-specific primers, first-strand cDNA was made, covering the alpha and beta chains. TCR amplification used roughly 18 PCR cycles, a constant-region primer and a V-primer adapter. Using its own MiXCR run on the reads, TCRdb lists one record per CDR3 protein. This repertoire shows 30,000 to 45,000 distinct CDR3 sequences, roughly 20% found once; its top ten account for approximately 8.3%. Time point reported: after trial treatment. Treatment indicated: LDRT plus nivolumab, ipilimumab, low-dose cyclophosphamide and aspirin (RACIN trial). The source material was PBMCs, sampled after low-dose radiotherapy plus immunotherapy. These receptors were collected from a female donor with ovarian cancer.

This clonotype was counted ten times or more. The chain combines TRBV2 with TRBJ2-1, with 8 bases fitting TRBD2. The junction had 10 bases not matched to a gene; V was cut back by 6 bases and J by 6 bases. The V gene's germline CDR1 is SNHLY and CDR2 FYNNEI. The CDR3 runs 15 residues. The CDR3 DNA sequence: TGTGCCAGCAGCCGGGAGGCGGGGGGACTCAATGAGCAGTTCTTC. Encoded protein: CASSREAGGLNEQFF.

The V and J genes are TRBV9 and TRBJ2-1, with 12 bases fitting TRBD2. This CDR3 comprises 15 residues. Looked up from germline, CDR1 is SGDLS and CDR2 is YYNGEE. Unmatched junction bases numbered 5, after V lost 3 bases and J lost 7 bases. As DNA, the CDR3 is TGTGCCAGCAGCGCAAGGACTAGCGGGAATAATGAGCAGTTCTTC. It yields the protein CASSARTSGNNEQFF.

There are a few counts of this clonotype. Written as DNA, the CDR3 is TGTGCCAGCGGCAGAGGGACAGGGTGGACAGATACGCAGTATTTT. It yields the protein CASGRGTGWTDTQYF. This rearrangement joins TRBV6-5 to TRBJ2-3; TRBD1 agrees at 9 bases. Germline V gene lookup returns CDR1 MNHEY and CDR2 SVGAGI. After removal of 8 bases from V and 3 bases from J, the junction contained 9 bases not matched to a gene. CDR3 size: 15 residues.

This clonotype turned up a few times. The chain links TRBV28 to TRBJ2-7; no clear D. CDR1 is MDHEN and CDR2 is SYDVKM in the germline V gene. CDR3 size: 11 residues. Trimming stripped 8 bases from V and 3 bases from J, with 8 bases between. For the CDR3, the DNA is TGTGCCAGCGGCCCCAACTACGAGCAGTACTTC. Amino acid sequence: CASGPNYEQYF.

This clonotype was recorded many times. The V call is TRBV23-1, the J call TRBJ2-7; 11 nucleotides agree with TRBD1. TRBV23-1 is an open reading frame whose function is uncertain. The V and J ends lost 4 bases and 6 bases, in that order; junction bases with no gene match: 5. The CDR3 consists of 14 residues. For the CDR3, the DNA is TGCGCCAGCAGTCCAGGGACAGGGGGTGGCGAGCAGTACTTC. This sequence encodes CASSPGTGGGEQYF.

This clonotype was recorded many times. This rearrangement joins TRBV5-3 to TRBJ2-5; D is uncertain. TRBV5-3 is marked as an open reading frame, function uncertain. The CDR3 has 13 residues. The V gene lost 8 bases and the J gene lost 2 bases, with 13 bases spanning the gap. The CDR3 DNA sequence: TGTGCCAGCAGCAGTAAATATCAAGAGACCCAGTACTTC. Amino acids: CASSSKYQETQYF.

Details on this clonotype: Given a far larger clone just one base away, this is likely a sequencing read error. The CDR3 loop is CASSLGLAGPYNEQYF. In DNA form, the CDR3 reads TGCGCCAGCAGCTTGGGCCTAGCGGGCCCCTACAATGAGCAGTACTTC. The chain recombines TRBV5-1 with TRBJ2-7; 8 bases are a match to TRBD2. From germline, CDR1 is SGHRS and CDR2 YFSETQ. V was clipped by 0 bases and J by 7 bases; unmatched bases: 12. This CDR3 has 16 amino acids.

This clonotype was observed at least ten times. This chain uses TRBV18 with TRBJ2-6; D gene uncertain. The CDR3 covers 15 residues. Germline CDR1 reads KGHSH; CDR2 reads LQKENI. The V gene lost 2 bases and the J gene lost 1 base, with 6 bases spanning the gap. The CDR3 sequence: CASSPGYSGANVLTF. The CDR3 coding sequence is TGTGCCAGCTCACCAGGCTATTCTGGGGCCAACGTCCTGACTTTC.

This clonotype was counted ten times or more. CDR3 region: CASSPDSSTDTQYF. In nucleotides, the CDR3 is TGCGCCAGCAGCCCGGACAGTTCCACAGATACGCAGTATTTT. The V call is TRBV5-1, the J call TRBJ2-3; tentative D call: TRBD1 (6 bases). This CDR3 comprises 14 residues. CDR1 and CDR2 from the germline V gene are SGHRS and YFSETQ. V lost 4 bases, J lost 2 bases, and 11 bases lay in between.

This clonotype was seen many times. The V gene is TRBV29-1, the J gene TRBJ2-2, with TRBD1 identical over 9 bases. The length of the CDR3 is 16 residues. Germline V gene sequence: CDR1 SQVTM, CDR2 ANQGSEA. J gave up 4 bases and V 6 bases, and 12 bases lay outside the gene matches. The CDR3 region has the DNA TGCAGCGTGAAACCCCCGGGACAGGGCCTCACCGGGGAGCTGTTTTTT. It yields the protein CSVKPPGQGLTGELFF.

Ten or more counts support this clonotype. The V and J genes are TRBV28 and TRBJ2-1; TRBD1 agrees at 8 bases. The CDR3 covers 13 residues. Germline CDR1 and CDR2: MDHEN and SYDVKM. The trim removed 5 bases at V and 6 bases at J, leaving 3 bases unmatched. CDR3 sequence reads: CASSIGQGNEQFF. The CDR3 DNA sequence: TGTGCCAGCAGTATAGGACAGGGCAATGAGCAGTTCTTC.

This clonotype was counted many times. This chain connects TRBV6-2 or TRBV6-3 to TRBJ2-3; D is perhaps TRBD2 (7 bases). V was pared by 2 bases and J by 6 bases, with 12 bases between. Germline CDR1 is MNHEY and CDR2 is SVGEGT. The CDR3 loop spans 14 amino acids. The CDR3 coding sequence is TGTGCCAGCAGTTACGGGGGGGCCTCCGATACGCAGTATTTT. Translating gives CASSYGGASDTQYF.

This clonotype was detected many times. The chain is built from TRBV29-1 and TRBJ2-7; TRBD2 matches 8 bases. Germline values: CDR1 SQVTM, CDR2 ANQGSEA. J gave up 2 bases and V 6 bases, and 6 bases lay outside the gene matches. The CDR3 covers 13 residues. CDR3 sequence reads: CSVREGRAYEQYF. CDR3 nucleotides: TGCAGCGTCCGGGAGGGACGGGCCTACGAGCAGTACTTC.

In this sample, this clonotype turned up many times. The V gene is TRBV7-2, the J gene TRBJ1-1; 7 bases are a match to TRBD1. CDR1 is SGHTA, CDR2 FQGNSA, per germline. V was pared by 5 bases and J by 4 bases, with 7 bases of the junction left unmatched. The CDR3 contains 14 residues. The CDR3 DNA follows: TGTGCCAGCAGCATACGACAGGGAGGCACTGAAGCTTTCTTT. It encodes CASSIRQGGTEAFF.

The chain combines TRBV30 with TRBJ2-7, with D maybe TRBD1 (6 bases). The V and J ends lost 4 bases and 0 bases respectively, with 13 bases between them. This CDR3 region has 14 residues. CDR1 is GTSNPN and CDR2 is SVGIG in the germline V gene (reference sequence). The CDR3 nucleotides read TGTGCCTGGACAGCAGGGGCGGGCTCCTACGAGCAGTACTTC. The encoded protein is CAWTAGAGSYEQYF.

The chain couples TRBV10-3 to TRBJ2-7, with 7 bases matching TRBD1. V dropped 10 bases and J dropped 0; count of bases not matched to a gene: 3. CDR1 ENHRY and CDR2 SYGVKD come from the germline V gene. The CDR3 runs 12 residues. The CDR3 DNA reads TGTGCCACCCGGGACAGCTCCTACGAGCAGTACTTC. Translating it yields CATRDSSYEQYF.

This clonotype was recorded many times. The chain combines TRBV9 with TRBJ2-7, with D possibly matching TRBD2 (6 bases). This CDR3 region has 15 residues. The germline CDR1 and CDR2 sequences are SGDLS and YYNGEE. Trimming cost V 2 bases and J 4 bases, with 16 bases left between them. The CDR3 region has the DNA TGTGCCAGCAGCGTTCTAGCGACACCCCCTTACGAGCAGTACTTC. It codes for CASSVLATPPYEQYF. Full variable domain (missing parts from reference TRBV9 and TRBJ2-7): DSGVTQTPKHLITATGQRVTLRCSPRSGDLSVYWYQQSLDQGLQFLIQYYNGEERAKGNILERFSAQQFPDLHSELNLSSLELGDSALYFCASSVLATPPYEQYFGPGTRLTVT.

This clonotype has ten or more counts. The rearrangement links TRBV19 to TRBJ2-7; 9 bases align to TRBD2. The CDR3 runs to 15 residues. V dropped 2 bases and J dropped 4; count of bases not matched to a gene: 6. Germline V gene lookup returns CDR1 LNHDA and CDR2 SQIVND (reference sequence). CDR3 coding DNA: TGTGCCAGTAGTATATCGGCTAGCGGGGAATACGAGCAGTACTTC. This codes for CASSISASGEYEQYF. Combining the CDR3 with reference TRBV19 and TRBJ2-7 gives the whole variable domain DGGITQSPKYLFRKEGQNVTLSCEQNLNHDAMYWYRQDPGQGLRLIYYSQIVNDFQKGDIAEGYSVSREKKESFPLTVTSAQKNPTAFYLCASSISASGEYEQYFGPGTRLTVT.

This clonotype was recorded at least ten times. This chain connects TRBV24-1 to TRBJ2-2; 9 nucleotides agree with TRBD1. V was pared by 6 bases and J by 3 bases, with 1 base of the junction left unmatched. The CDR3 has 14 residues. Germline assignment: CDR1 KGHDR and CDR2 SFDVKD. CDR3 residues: CATSRTGDTGELFF. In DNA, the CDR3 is TGTGCCACCAGTCGGACAGGGGACACCGGGGAGCTGTTTTTT.

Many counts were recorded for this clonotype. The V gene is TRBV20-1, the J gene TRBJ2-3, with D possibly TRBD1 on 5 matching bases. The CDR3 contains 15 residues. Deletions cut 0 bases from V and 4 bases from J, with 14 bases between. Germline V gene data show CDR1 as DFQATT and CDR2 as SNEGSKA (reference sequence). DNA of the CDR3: TGCAGTGCTAGAGATCTTGCAGGGCCGCCAGATACGCAGTATTTT. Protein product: CSARDLAGPPDTQYF.